These 23 T cell receptor beta chains came from one sample sequenced in a study of blood T cell repertoires in COVID-19. Sequenced by immunoSEQ multiplex PCR; TCRdb stores in-frame clones only, minus some. The sample consists of around 200,000 clones, roughly 87% of them appearing once. The sequenced material came from peripheral blood. These receptors were obtained from a woman between 40 and 55 years old with acute or convalescent COVID-19.

The V and J genes are TRBV12-3 or TRBV12-4 and TRBJ1-1; D call uncertain. V gave up 4 bases and J gave up 10 bases, with 13 bases separating them. There are 12 residues in the CDR3. The CDR3 bases are TGTGCCAGCAGTTCACAGCCTTCAGGAGCTTTCTTT. It specifies CASSSQPSGAFF.

A few counts support this clone. The chain combines TRBV11-3 with TRBJ2-7, with TRBD1 identical over 7 bases. V gave up 4 bases and J gave up 1 base; unmatched junction bases: 4. CDR3 length: 14 amino acids. Germline CDR1 is SGHNT and CDR2 is YENEEA. This CDR3 is CASSSDRDSYEQYF. CDR3 coding DNA: TGTGCCAGCAGCTCTGACAGGGATTCCTACGAGCAGTACTTC.

The chain is built from TRBV9 and TRBJ2-1; no clear D. The V end was cut by 2 bases, the J end by 7 bases, with 16 bases between. Germline-derived CDR1 and CDR2 are SGDLS and YYNGEE. This CDR3 is built from 15 residues. The CDR3 DNA follows: TGTGCCAGCAGCGTCACGTCGCGGATAGGAAATGAGCAGTTCTTC. Its protein is CASSVTSRIGNEQFF. The full variable domain, completed using reference TRBV9 and TRBJ2-1, is DSGVTQTPKHLITATGQRVTLRCSPRSGDLSVYWYQQSLDQGLQFLIQYYNGEERAKGNILERFSAQQFPDLHSELNLSSLELGDSALYFCASSVTSRIGNEQFFGPGTRLTVL.

There are a few counts of this clone. CDR3 bases: TGTGCCAGCAGCTTAAACAGTCTCCCCTACCAAGAGACCCAGTACTTC. Encoded protein: CASSLNSLPYQETQYF. V usage is TRBV11-1 and J usage is TRBJ2-5; D call uncertain. CDR1 SGHAT and CDR2 FQDESV come from the germline V gene (reference sequence). The CDR3 runs 16 residues. The V and J ends lost 2 bases and 0 bases respectively, with 13 bases between them.

The V call is TRBV5-4, the J call TRBJ2-1; 10 positions agree with TRBD2. The junction had 10 bases not matched to a gene; V was cut back by 7 bases and J by 9 bases. The germline V gene encodes CDR1 SGHNT and CDR2 YYREEE (reference sequence). This CDR3 contains 14 residues. The CDR3 DNA sequence: TGTGCCAGCGGAAGCGGGGGGGTCGGGCGTGAGCAGTTCTTC. It is translated as CASGSGGVGREQFF.

V gene TRBV7-6 combines with J gene TRBJ2-7; 7 bases line up with TRBD1. The CDR3 covers 13 residues. The junction had 3 bases not matched to a gene; V was cut back by 5 bases and J by 2 bases. The germline V gene has CDR1 SGHVS and CDR2 FNYEAQ. The CDR3: CASSQGQTYEQYF. In DNA, the CDR3 is TGTGCCAGCAGCCAGGGACAGACCTACGAGCAGTACTTC.

The chain has TRBV30 and TRBJ1-1, with 8 nucleotides matching TRBD1. Germline-derived CDR1 and CDR2 are GTSNPN and SVGIG (reference sequence). V lost 4 bases and J lost 4; bases outside the gene matches: 11. The CDR3 consists of 15 residues. The CDR3 loop is CAWIASGGKFTEAFF. DNA of the CDR3: TGTGCCTGGATTGCCTCAGGGGGCAAGTTCACTGAAGCTTTCTTT.

This chain joins TRBV9 and TRBJ2-4, with 13 bases aligning to TRBD2. Germline V lookup: CDR1 SGDLS, CDR2 YYNGEE. The CDR3 is 17 amino acids. The ends lost 2 bases at V and 8 bases at J; junction bases unmatched: 10. In DNA form, the CDR3 reads TGTGCCAGCAGCGTCGGACTAGCGGGAGTCGACGGCCACATTCAGTACTTC. This gives the protein CASSVGLAGVDGHIQYF. Looking up the rest from reference TRBV9 and TRBJ2-4 gives the full variable domain: DSGVTQTPKHLITATGQRVTLRCSPRSGDLSVYWYQQSLDQGLQFLIQYYNGEERAKGNILERFSAQQFPDLHSELNLSSLELGDSALYFCASSVGLAGVDGHIQYFGAGTRLSVL.

The V and J genes are TRBV12-3 or TRBV12-4 and TRBJ1-2, with D maybe TRBD1 (5 bases). CDR3 length equals 12 residues. V gave up 3 bases and J gave up 12 bases, with 14 bases separating them. Written as DNA, the CDR3 is TGTGCCAGCAGTTTGGTACAGGATCTCCACACCTTC. Amino acid sequence: CASSLVQDLHTF.

This clone is a singleton in its sample. The J gene is TRBJ2-3, the V gene TRBV7-2; 7 bases line up with TRBD1. Trimming took 5 bases from V and 6 from J; bases not matched to a gene: 2. CDR3 length: 12 amino acids. Germline CDR1 reads SGHTA; CDR2 reads FQGNSA. The chain's CDR3 is CASSPDRDTQYF. The CDR3 DNA is TGTGCCAGCAGCCCGGACAGGGATACGCAGTATTTT. The whole variable domain, remainder taken from reference TRBV7-2 and TRBJ2-3, is GAGVSQSPSNKVTEKGKDVELRCDPISGHTALYWYRQSLGQGLEFLIYFQGNSAPDKSGLPSDRFSAERTGGSVSTLTIQRTQQEDSAVYLCASSPDRDTQYFGPGTRLTVL.

The rearrangement joins TRBV5-4 to TRBJ2-3; TRBD1 might be the D (6 bases). Germline values: CDR1 SGHNT, CDR2 YYREEE (reference sequence). The CDR3 consists of 16 residues. Trimming stripped 3 bases from V and 0 bases from J, with 14 bases between. The CDR3 DNA sequence: TGTGCCAGCAGCTCCGGACAGTTTGCTAGCACAGATACGCAGTATTTT. Translation: CASSSGQFASTDTQYF.

This clone was observed once. The chain links TRBV11-2 to TRBJ2-1, with 8 bases identical to TRBD1. Germline V gene data show CDR1 as SGHAT and CDR2 as FQNNGV. The CDR3 is 15 amino acids. Unmatched junction bases numbered 7, after V lost 4 bases and J lost 5 bases. The CDR3 DNA follows: TGTGCCAGCAGCTCGGGACAGGTCTTCGACAATGAGCAGTTCTTC. Residues: CASSSGQVFDNEQFF.

This chain connects TRBV15 to TRBJ2-7; D is undetermined. The CDR3 is 15 residues long. Deletions cut 4 bases from V and 4 bases from J, with 17 bases between. The V gene's germline CDR1 is LNHNV and CDR2 YYDKDF (reference sequence). The CDR3 here is CATSKLRHGFYEQYF. The DNA of the CDR3 is TGTGCCACCAGCAAGTTGAGACACGGTTTTTACGAGCAGTACTTC.

The genes are TRBV9 and TRBJ2-6; 10 bases map to TRBD2. This CDR3 is built from 18 residues. Germline V gene data show CDR1 as SGDLS and CDR2 as YYNGEE. J gave up 0 bases and V 4 bases, and 7 bases lay outside the gene matches. Here the CDR3 DNA reads TGTGCCAGCAGCTATAGCGGGAGGCCCTTCTCTGGGGCCAACGTCCTGACTTTC. This encodes CASSYSGRPFSGANVLTF.

The V and J genes are TRBV30 and TRBJ2-7, with 7 bases identical to TRBD1. The V gene's germline CDR1 is GTSNPN and CDR2 SVGIG (reference sequence). The ends lost 3 bases at V and 2 bases at J; junction bases unmatched: 13. The CDR3 runs to 16 residues. In DNA form, the CDR3 reads TGTGCCTGGAGCGTCACCCCCGGGACAGATACCTACGAGCAGTACTTC. The encoded protein is CAWSVTPGTDTYEQYF.

The CDR3 protein is CASSPRDSNSPLHF. The CDR3 DNA reads TGCGCCAGCAGCCCTCGGGACTCGAATTCACCCCTCCACTTT. The V gene is TRBV4-1, the J gene TRBJ1-6; TRBD1 is a possible D gene (5 bases). The V gene's germline CDR1 is MGHRA and CDR2 YSYEKL. Trimming shortened V by 4 bases and J by 7 bases, and 11 bases separated the two germline ends. The CDR3 extends over 14 amino acids.

This chain connects TRBV28 to TRBJ2-1; 7 bases line up with TRBD1. Germline V lookup: CDR1 MDHEN, CDR2 SYDVKM. CDR3 size: 14 residues. V shed 6 bases, J shed 0 bases, and the junction held 2 bases outside the gene matches. The CDR3 region is CASSRTGSYNEQFF. In DNA, the CDR3 is TGTGCCAGCAGCCGGACAGGCTCCTACAATGAGCAGTTCTTC.

The chain uses TRBV10-3 and TRBJ1-1; D remains unclear. Trimming shortened V by 6 bases and J by 5 bases, and 7 bases separated the two germline ends. The germline V gene has CDR1 ENHRY and CDR2 SYGVKD. This CDR3 contains 11 residues. The CDR3: CAISQSTEAFF. Here the CDR3 DNA reads TGTGCCATCAGCCAGTCTACTGAAGCTTTCTTT.

This rearrangement joins TRBV7-2 to TRBJ1-5; D is uncertain. This CDR3 region has 15 residues. Germline V gene lookup returns CDR1 SGHTA and CDR2 FQGNSA. V was trimmed by 3 bases and J by 4 bases, leaving 13 bases between them. The CDR3 DNA reads TGTGCCAGCAGCTTCCTCAGCGGGAAAAATCAGCCCCAGCATTTT. It is translated as CASSFLSGKNQPQHF.

This clone was observed at least ten times. This chain joins TRBV4-2 and TRBJ2-7; D is perhaps TRBD1 (7 bases). The CDR3 is 15 amino acids. Looked up from germline, CDR1 is LGHNA and CDR2 is YNFKEQ. The germline V and J ends were trimmed by 0 bases and 3 bases, with 12 bases remaining between them. CDR3 residues: CASSQDQGGFYEQYF. Written as DNA, the CDR3 is TGTGCCAGCAGCCAAGATCAGGGGGGTTTCTACGAGCAGTACTTC.

The V and J genes are TRBV6-5 and TRBJ1-6; a weak D match, TRBD1 (5 bases). The V and J ends lost 6 bases and 7 bases respectively, with 13 bases between them. CDR3 length equals 14 residues. CDR1 is MNHEY and CDR2 is SVGAGI in the germline V gene. CDR3 loop: CASSLRGINSPLHF. DNA of the CDR3: TGTGCCAGCAGCTTGCGGGGGATCAATTCACCCCTCCACTTT.

The chain has TRBV5-1 and TRBJ1-1; 10 bases align to TRBD1. Germline CDR1 reads SGHRS; CDR2 reads YFSETQ. The junction had 6 bases not matched to a gene; V was cut back by 6 bases and J by 4 bases. The CDR3 covers 14 residues. The CDR3 DNA reads as TGCGCCAGCACGGACAGGGGGGGATCCACTGAAGCTTTCTTT. This gives the protein CASTDRGGSTEAFF.

This clone was seen only a few times. The chain uses TRBV7-2 and TRBJ2-7; D is possibly TRBD2 (6 bases). CDR1 is SGHTA, CDR2 FQGNSA, per germline. This CDR3 comprises 16 residues. V was shortened by 5 bases and J by 0 bases, with 17 bases between the two germline ends. The CDR3 sequence: CASSPDTGVLSYEQYF. The CDR3 DNA follows: TGTGCCAGCAGCCCCGACACGGGGGTTCTCTCCTACGAGCAGTACTTC.